The 26 T cell receptor beta chains in this list originate from one sample, sequenced in a study of control samples from healthy donors and cancer patients. TCRdb's table, derived via immunoSEQ multiplex PCR, lists solely in-frame clones and lacks some. The table includes fewer than 300,000 clones, almost 85% detected once. The material sequenced was PBMCs. The receptors derive from a woman aged 60 to 75 with lung cancer.

The V call is TRBV9, the J call TRBJ2-5; D assignment may be TRBD1 or TRBD2 (5 bases each). Trimming left V 0 bases short and J 3 bases short, with 12 bases between. Germline V lookup: CDR1 SGDLS, CDR2 YYNGEE. This CDR3 comprises 15 residues. In DNA form, the CDR3 reads TGTGCCAGCAGCGTAGAATGGGGGAAGGAAGAGACCCAGTACTTC. Protein: CASSVEWGKEETQYF. The complete variable domain, with remaining parts taken from reference TRBV9 and TRBJ2-5, reads DSGVTQTPKHLITATGQRVTLRCSPRSGDLSVYWYQQSLDQGLQFLIQYYNGEERAKGNILERFSAQQFPDLHSELNLSSLELGDSALYFCASSVEWGKEETQYFGPGTRLLVL.

This clone has just a few counts. The chain is built from TRBV27 and TRBJ2-2, with a possible D match to TRBD2 (6 bases). The CDR3 is 15 residues long. V was trimmed by 6 bases and J by 6 bases, leaving 17 bases between them. Germline CDR1 is MNHEY and CDR2 is SMNVEV (reference sequence). CDR3 region: CASRYSLANAGELFF. The CDR3 DNA reads as TGTGCCAGCAGATATTCCCTAGCGAATGCCGGGGAGCTGTTTTTT.

The chain carries TRBV5-1 and TRBJ2-7; 15 nucleotides match TRBD2. Trimming took 0 bases from V and 6 from J; bases not matched to a gene: 4. Germline values: CDR1 SGHRS, CDR2 YFSETQ. This CDR3 has 16 amino acids. As DNA, the CDR3 is TGCGCCAGCAGCTTGGATGGACTAGCGGGGGGGCGCGAGCAGTACTTC. This codes for CASSLDGLAGGREQYF.

The gene calls are TRBV3-1 (or the pseudogene TRBV3-2) and TRBJ1-6; D is ambiguous. Germline V gives CDR1 LGHDT, CDR2 YNNKEL (reference sequence). V was clipped by 4 bases and J by 7 bases, with 8 bases between them. The CDR3 extends over 13 amino acids. CDR3 sequence: CASSPTRNSPLHF. The CDR3 bases are TGTGCCAGCAGCCCTACCAGGAATTCACCCCTCCACTTT.

This clone has a handful of counts. The J gene is TRBJ1-1, the V gene TRBV27; unclear D gene. There are 13 residues in the CDR3. V was shortened by 2 bases and J by 9 bases, with 13 bases between the two germline ends. Per germline, CDR1 MNHEY and CDR2 SMNVEV (reference sequence). The CDR3 is CASSLVGEEKAFF. The CDR3 DNA reads TGTGCCAGCAGTTTAGTTGGTGAAGAGAAAGCTTTCTTT.

The chain employs TRBV30 and TRBJ2-3; 7 bases map to TRBD1. J gave up 0 bases and V 2 bases, and 5 bases lay outside the gene matches. The V gene's germline CDR1 is GTSNPN and CDR2 SVGIG (reference sequence). This CDR3 region has 15 residues. This CDR3 reads CAWSPTGASTDTQYF. CDR3 nucleotides: TGTGCCTGGAGTCCTACAGGGGCTAGCACAGATACGCAGTATTTT.

The V call is TRBV5-4, the J call TRBJ1-1; D unresolved. V was clipped by 4 bases and J by 1 base, with 8 bases between them. CDR3 length: 13 residues. Per the germline V gene, CDR1 is SGHNT and CDR2 is YYREEE (reference sequence). The CDR3 is CASSPDKNTEAFF. The CDR3 DNA follows: TGTGCCAGCAGCCCTGACAAGAACACTGAAGCTTTCTTT.

The CDR3 DNA reads TGTGCCAGCAGACTAACCGGGCTTCGGAACACCGGGGAGCTGTTTTTT. Translation: CASRLTGLRNTGELFF. The chain joins TRBV21-1 to TRBJ2-2. TRBV21-1 is recorded as a pseudogene. The CDR3 has 16 residues.

The CDR3 sequence is CASSLSYNEQFF. The CDR3 DNA sequence: TGCGCCAGCAGCTTGAGCTACAATGAGCAGTTCTTC. The rearrangement links TRBV5-1 to TRBJ2-1; no clear D. Trimming stripped 1 base from V and 3 bases from J, with 2 bases between. This CDR3 has 12 residues. Germline V lookup: CDR1 SGHRS, CDR2 YFSETQ.

The genes are TRBV19 and TRBJ1-2; D possibly corresponds to TRBD1 (6 bases). Trimming removed 9 bases at V and 4 bases at J, with 18 bases between. The CDR3 has 14 amino acids. Germline CDR1 LNHDA, CDR2 SQIVND (reference sequence). The CDR3 reads CASTTSGGGYGYTF. CDR3 nucleotide sequence: TGTGCCAGCACCACCTCGGGGGGCGGCTATGGCTACACCTTC.

CDR3 region: CASSLRESKDTEAFF. The CDR3 DNA follows: TGTGCCAGCAGCTTAAGGGAGTCGAAGGACACTGAAGCTTTCTTT. The chain uses TRBV7-9 and TRBJ1-1; D not resolved. CDR1 SEHNR and CDR2 FQNEAQ come from the germline V gene (reference sequence). Trimming took off 2 bases at V and 3 bases at J, with 13 bases between the two ends. The length of the CDR3 is 15 residues.

The chain links TRBV9 to TRBJ2-2; D not certain. Germline V gene lookup returns CDR1 SGDLS and CDR2 YYNGEE. This CDR3 has 12 amino acids. V gave up 6 bases and J gave up 6 bases, with 9 bases separating them. CDR3 sequence reads: CASTSAAGELFF. In DNA form, the CDR3 reads TGTGCCAGCACGTCGGCGGCCGGGGAGCTGTTTTTT.

This clone showed up just a few times. The V call is TRBV2, the J call TRBJ2-3; 10 positions agree with TRBD2. The CDR3 sequence is 14 residues long. CDR1 SNHLY and CDR2 FYNNEI come from the germline V gene. V trimming: 8 bases; J trimming: 2 bases; junction bases outside the gene matches: 4. The CDR3 spells CASALAGVTDTQYF. The CDR3 DNA is TGTGCCAGCGCCCTAGCGGGGGTCACAGATACGCAGTATTTT.

This clone has just one count. This chain uses TRBV28 with TRBJ2-5; 7 bases align to TRBD1. CDR1 and CDR2 from the germline V gene are MDHEN and SYDVKM. The V gene end was trimmed by 5 bases and the J gene end by 4 bases; junction bases not matched to a gene: 13. The CDR3 covers 16 residues. The CDR3 sequence is CASSPILLAGGETQYF. In DNA form, the CDR3 reads TGTGCCAGCAGTCCAATCCTCTTGGCAGGGGGAGAGACCCAGTACTTC.

This chain connects TRBV3-1 (or the pseudogene TRBV3-2) to TRBJ2-1; D may be TRBD1 (7 bases). V was cut by 0 bases and J by 8 bases, with 14 bases left in between. The CDR3 runs to 15 residues. The germline CDR1 and CDR2 sequences are LGHDT and YNNKEL (reference sequence). The DNA of the CDR3 is TGTGCCAGCAGCCAAGAGGGCGGAGGGACAGATGAGCAGTTCTTC. Residues: CASSQEGGGTDEQFF.

The rearrangement uses TRBV5-1 and TRBJ2-7, with no clear D. Trimming stripped 0 bases from V and 4 bases from J, with 17 bases between. The germline V gene has CDR1 SGHRS and CDR2 YFSETQ. The CDR3 is made up of 16 amino acids. The chain's CDR3 is CASSLAVQNTPYEQYF. CDR3 DNA: TGCGCCAGCAGCTTGGCCGTACAGAATACACCGTACGAGCAGTACTTC.

The CDR3 region has the DNA TGTGCCAGCACCAGGGGTCCGATGTACAATGAGCAGTTCTTC. This sequence encodes CASTRGPMYNEQFF. The chain is built from TRBV6-5 and TRBJ2-1; a possible D gene is TRBD1 (6 bases). V lost 7 bases, J lost 4 bases, and 14 bases lay in between. Germline V CDR1 and CDR2: MNHEY, SVGAGI. The CDR3 totals 14 residues.

This clone was counted a single time. The chain employs TRBV5-1 and TRBJ2-5; D uncertain. V dropped 4 bases and J dropped 5 bases, with 12 bases sitting between them. The germline CDR1 and CDR2 sequences are SGHRS and YFSETQ. The CDR3 totals 13 residues. CDR3: CASSPSPWETQYF. The CDR3 DNA reads TGCGCCAGCAGCCCGAGCCCGTGGGAGACCCAGTACTTC.

V and J are TRBV29-1 and TRBJ1-1, with a weak D call TRBD1 (5 bases). Germline V gives CDR1 SQVTM, CDR2 ANQGSEA. The CDR3 has 13 residues. V lost 1 base and J lost 10, with 16 bases in between. The CDR3 coding sequence is TGCAGCGTTGAAGGGGGGACCTTTATCGGAGCTTTCTTT. This translates into CSVEGGTFIGAFF.

The chain joins TRBV2 to TRBJ1-6; 7 nucleotides match TRBD1. This CDR3 contains 15 residues. V gave up 9 bases and J gave up 7 bases; unmatched junction bases: 12. In germline, CDR1 is SNHLY, CDR2 FYNNEI. The CDR3 here is CASRGTRQGNSPLHF. The CDR3 DNA is TGTGCCAGTCGAGGGACAAGACAGGGAAATTCACCCCTCCACTTT. Based on the CDR3 plus reference TRBV2 and TRBJ1-6, the full variable domain is EPEVTQTPSHQVTQMGQEVILRCVPISNHLYFYWYRQILGQKVEFLVSFYNNEISEKSEIFDDQFSVERPDGSNFTLKIRSTKLEDSAMYFCASRGTRQGNSPLHFGNGTRLTVT.

The chain recombines TRBV4-2 with TRBJ1-1; 8 nucleotides match TRBD1. V lost 8 bases, J lost 3 bases, and 5 bases stayed unmatched. There are 13 residues in the CDR3. The germline V gene has CDR1 LGHNA and CDR2 YNFKEQ. The CDR3 DNA is TGTGCCAGCGGTACAGGGGGGGACACTGAAGCTTTCTTT. This codes for CASGTGGDTEAFF.

Comment on this clone: Other DNA sequences of this sample code for an identical CDR3. The J gene is TRBJ1-5, the V gene TRBV18; 11 bases are shared with TRBD1. The V gene end was trimmed by 6 bases and the J gene end by 6 bases; junction bases not matched to a gene: 4. The germline CDR1 and CDR2 sequences are KGHSH and LQKENI. The CDR3 runs to 14 residues. CDR3 sequence: CASSPGQGAQPQHF. CDR3 nucleotides: TGTGCCAGCTCTCCTGGACAGGGGGCTCAGCCCCAGCATTTT. The complete variable domain, with remaining parts taken from reference TRBV18 and TRBJ1-5, reads NAGVMQNPRHLVRRRGQEARLRCSPMKGHSHVYWYRQLPEEGLKFMVYLQKENIIDESGMPKERFSAEFPKEGPSILRIQQVVRGDSAAYFCASSPGQGAQPQHFGDGTRLSIL.

The chain recombines TRBV6-1 with TRBJ2-7, with D possibly matching TRBD1 (5 bases). This CDR3 spans 15 amino acids. V lost 1 base and J lost 0, with 10 bases in between. Germline CDR1 and CDR2: MNHNS and SASEGT. CDR3 sequence reads: CASSEGQGSSYEQYF. The CDR3 bases are TGTGCCAGCAGTGAAGGCCAGGGTAGCTCCTACGAGCAGTACTTC.

The genes are TRBV7-9 and TRBJ1-1, with D unclear. Germline V gives CDR1 SEHNR, CDR2 FQNEAQ (reference sequence). Between the trimmed V and J ends, which lost 1 base and 0 bases, there was a span of 3 bases. The CDR3 runs to 13 residues. The CDR3 region is CASSLDLNTEAFF. The CDR3, as DNA: TGTGCCAGCAGCTTAGATTTGAACACTGAAGCTTTCTTT. Filled out from reference TRBV7-9 and TRBJ1-1, the complete variable domain reads DTGVSQNPRHKITKRGQNVTFRCDPISEHNRLYWYRQTLGQGPEFLTYFQNEAQLEKSRLLSDRFSAERPKGSFSTLEIQRTEQGDSAMYLCASSLDLNTEAFFGQGTRLTVV.

This rearrangement joins TRBV1 to TRBJ1-6. TRBV1 is a known pseudogene. The length of the CDR3 is 17 residues. In DNA, the CDR3 is TGCACCAGCAGCCAAGGGTCCCGAGAACACTATTATTCACCCCTCCACTTT. This gives the protein CTSSQGSREHYYSPLHF.

The chain couples TRBV3-1 (or the pseudogene TRBV3-2) to TRBJ1-6; perhaps TRBD1 as D (6 bases). The CDR3 is 17 amino acids. The ends were cut back, 5 bases at V and 7 bases at J, with 21 bases in the middle. Germline V gene data show CDR1 as LGHDT and CDR2 as YNNKEL (reference sequence). Here the CDR3 DNA reads TGTGCCAGCAGCAATGGACAGACCCGAAGAAGGAATTCACCCCTCCACTTT. Its protein is CASSNGQTRRRNSPLHF.